The TCR beta chain described here comes from a study of breast tumors, draining lymph nodes, adjacent tissues. Notes on the study in general: That most tumor T cells come from lymph nodes remained unproven. Tumors had less TCR diversity than lymph nodes, more than nontumor tissue. Data fit most tumor T cells coming from lymph node, expanding in tumor.

Breast cancer patients provided tissue from their axillary draining lymph nodes. Looked up from germline, CDR1 is SEHNR and CDR2 is FQNEAQ (reference sequence). The V and J ends lost 5 bases and 0 bases respectively, with 11 bases between them. This CDR3 has 15 amino acids. There are many counts of this clonotype. No antigen is known for it. TCRdb processed the multiplex PCR reads anew with MiXCR; each CDR3 protein has one entry. In the table there are approximately 120,000 distinct CDR3 sequences, 21% of which are singletons. The TCR was taken from a female donor with breast cancer. Some clones in this sample may be carry-over from other donors' samples. The sequencing input was axillary lymph node tissue. The chain employs TRBV7-9 and TRBJ2-1; no reliable D call. The CDR3 reads CASSPVVSSYNEQFF. The CDR3 DNA reads TGTGCCAGCAGCCCCGTCGTGAGCTCCTACAATGAGCAGTTCTTC.